This T cell receptor (beta chain) was sequenced during a study of identical twins. This clonotype was picked up many times. CDR3 length: 15 residues. V trimming: 5 bases; J trimming: 4 bases; junction bases outside the gene matches: 5. Germline lookup yields CDR1 SGHAT and CDR2 FQNNGV. TCRdb fed the 5' RACE reads into MiXCR, producing one record per CDR3 protein. Here the sample spans 550,000 to 800,000 distinct CDR3 sequences, just over 7% being singletons. Another study also made use of these data, one on yellow fever vaccine responses in identical twins.

The specimen sequenced was PBMCs. The chain joins TRBV11-2 to TRBJ2-1; 10 bases map to TRBD2. This receptor was taken from a woman between 18 and 29 years old in good health. CDR3 sequence reads: CASSQLAGPYNEQFF. The CDR3 DNA follows: TGTGCCAGCAGCCAACTAGCGGGGCCTTACAATGAGCAGTTCTTC.